This is a list of T cell receptor beta chains from one sample in a study of blood T cell repertoires in COVID-19. Generated by immunoSEQ multiplex PCR, the TCRdb table keeps only in-frame clones and is missing some. Among 250,000 to 300,000 clones listed, around 90% were seen once. Material for sequencing was PBMCs or T cells enriched from blood (not recorded which). The receptors here all came from a human donor in a cohort exposed to, infected with or recovered from COVID-19 (not recorded which). The donor label of this sample is uncertain. The CDR3 runs from the conserved cysteine through the conserved F or W. D genes are given only for firm matches. Clone size appears in some rows only: once, few, many, or a class for an expanded clone.

v_call: TRBV6-2/TRBV6-3; clone_size: -; cdr3_length: 14; d_call: TRBD2; j_call: TRBJ2-4; cdr3_nt: TGTGCCAGCAGCCTCCTAGCGGCGAAAAACATTCAGTACTTC; cdr3_aa: CASSLLAAKNIQYF
v_call: TRBV7-9; clone_size: -; cdr3_length: 13; d_call: -; j_call: TRBJ2-4; cdr3_nt: TGTGCCAGCAGCCGGGCGGGGAGAGACATTCAGTACTTC; cdr3_aa: CASSRAGRDIQYF
v_call: TRBV29-1; clone_size: -; cdr3_length: 13; d_call: -; j_call: TRBJ1-2; cdr3_nt: TGCAGCGTCAGGCCAGTAGCTAACTATGGCTACACCTTC; cdr3_aa: CSVRPVANYGYTF
v_call: TRBV2; clone_size: -; cdr3_length: 15; d_call: TRBD2; j_call: TRBJ2-7; cdr3_nt: TGTGCCAGCAGTGACCCGGGACTAGGGGGCTACGAGCAGTACTTC; cdr3_aa: CASSDPGLGGYEQYF
v_call: TRBV3-1/TRBV3-2; clone_size: once; cdr3_length: 16; d_call: TRBD2; j_call: TRBJ2-3; cdr3_nt: TGTGCCAGCAGCCAAGATCACGGGGGGGATGCGGATACGCAGTATTTT; cdr3_aa: CASSQDHGGDADTQYF
v_call: TRBV10-3; clone_size: -; cdr3_length: 14; d_call: -; j_call: TRBJ2-1; cdr3_nt: TGTGCCATCAGTGAGTCGCTAGCTAGCAATGAGCAGTTCTTC; cdr3_aa: CAISESLASNEQFF
v_call: TRBV6-2/TRBV6-3; clone_size: -; cdr3_length: 14; d_call: -; j_call: TRBJ1-6; cdr3_nt: TGTGCCAGCAGCTGGGGACAATATAATTCACCCCTCCACTTT; cdr3_aa: CASSWGQYNSPLHF
v_call: TRBV6-2/TRBV6-3; clone_size: -; cdr3_length: 16; d_call: -; j_call: TRBJ2-3; cdr3_nt: TGTGCCAGCAGCCCACTCATGGGGGGGGCGAAAGATACGCAGTATTTT; cdr3_aa: CASSPLMGGAKDTQYF
v_call: TRBV27; clone_size: -; cdr3_length: 15; d_call: TRBD2; j_call: TRBJ2-3; cdr3_nt: TGTGCCAGCAGTTCCCTAGCGGGGGGAACAGATACGCAGTATTTT; cdr3_aa: CASSSLAGGTDTQYF
v_call: TRBV19; clone_size: -; cdr3_length: 15; d_call: TRBD1; j_call: TRBJ1-4; cdr3_nt: TGTGCCAGTAGTCTCACAGGGGGGGGTAATGAAAAACTGTTTTTT; cdr3_aa: CASSLTGGGNEKLFF
v_call: TRBV5-8; clone_size: -; cdr3_length: 14; d_call: TRBD1; j_call: TRBJ1-2; cdr3_nt: TGTGCCAGCAGCTTCGGGACAGGGGGTTATGGCTACACCTTC; cdr3_aa: CASSFGTGGYGYTF
v_call: TRBV7-9; clone_size: -; cdr3_length: 13; d_call: -; j_call: TRBJ2-7; cdr3_nt: TGTGCCAGCCGTCACGCCATCGGAGGCGAGCAGTACTTC; cdr3_aa: CASRHAIGGEQYF
v_call: TRBV4-1; clone_size: -; cdr3_length: 16; d_call: TRBD2; j_call: TRBJ2-3; cdr3_nt: TGCGCCAGCAGCCAAGAGCTAGCGGGGGGCACAGATACGCAGTATTTT; cdr3_aa: CASSQELAGGTDTQYF
v_call: TRBV7-3; clone_size: -; cdr3_length: 14; d_call: -; j_call: TRBJ2-7; cdr3_nt: TGTGCCAGCAGCCCACGGGGGGCAGCCTACGAGCAGTACTTC; cdr3_aa: CASSPRGAAYEQYF
v_call: TRBV11-2; clone_size: once; cdr3_length: 14; d_call: -; j_call: TRBJ1-3; cdr3_nt: TGTGCCAGCAGCTTAGCAGGGACTGGAAACACCATATATTTT; cdr3_aa: CASSLAGTGNTIYF
v_call: TRBV10-3; clone_size: -; cdr3_length: 17; d_call: -; j_call: TRBJ1-2; cdr3_nt: TGTGCCATCAGTGACTCCTCGCCCAGGGATGGCAACTATGGCTACACCTTC; cdr3_aa: CAISDSSPRDGNYGYTF
v_call: TRBV5-1; clone_size: -; cdr3_length: 16; d_call: -; j_call: TRBJ2-2; cdr3_nt: TGCGCCGGACAAGGACAGCAAATTTCGAACACCGGGGAGCTGTTTTTT; cdr3_aa: CAGQGQQISNTGELFF
v_call: TRBV5-1; clone_size: -; cdr3_length: 17; d_call: -; j_call: TRBJ1-1; cdr3_nt: TGCGCCAGCAGCTTGGGTCTCCGGGGAATTACGAACACTGAAGCTTTCTTT; cdr3_aa: CASSLGLRGITNTEAFF
v_call: TRBV5-1; clone_size: once; cdr3_length: 14; d_call: -; j_call: TRBJ2-7; cdr3_nt: TGCGCCAGCAGCGCCAGACAGGCCCCCTACGAGCAGTACTTC; cdr3_aa: CASSARQAPYEQYF
v_call: TRBV11-2; clone_size: -; cdr3_length: 15; d_call: TRBD2; j_call: TRBJ2-1; cdr3_nt: TGTGCCAGCAGCCGATCTAGCGGGGGGCGTGGTGAGCAGTTCTTC; cdr3_aa: CASSRSSGGRGEQFF
v_call: TRBV5-1; clone_size: once; cdr3_length: 17; d_call: TRBD1; j_call: TRBJ2-7; cdr3_nt: TGCGCCAGCAGCTTGAGGGGATCCGGGACAGGGCGTTACGAGCAGTACTTC; cdr3_aa: CASSLRGSGTGRYEQYF
v_call: TRBV28; clone_size: -; cdr3_length: 12; d_call: TRBD1; j_call: TRBJ1-1; cdr3_nt: TGTGCCAGCAGTATTGAGGACAGGGTGGCTTTCTTT; cdr3_aa: CASSIEDRVAFF
v_call: TRBV7-6; clone_size: few; cdr3_length: 14; d_call: -; j_call: TRBJ1-6; cdr3_nt: TGTGCCAGCAGCAAACAGGGTGACGGTTCACCCCTCCACTTT; cdr3_aa: CASSKQGDGSPLHF
v_call: TRBV25-1; clone_size: -; cdr3_length: 15; d_call: TRBD1; j_call: TRBJ2-1; cdr3_nt: TGTGCCAGCAGTGTGCCGGGCGGCCCAGGGGGTGAGCAGTTCTTC; cdr3_aa: CASSVPGGPGGEQFF